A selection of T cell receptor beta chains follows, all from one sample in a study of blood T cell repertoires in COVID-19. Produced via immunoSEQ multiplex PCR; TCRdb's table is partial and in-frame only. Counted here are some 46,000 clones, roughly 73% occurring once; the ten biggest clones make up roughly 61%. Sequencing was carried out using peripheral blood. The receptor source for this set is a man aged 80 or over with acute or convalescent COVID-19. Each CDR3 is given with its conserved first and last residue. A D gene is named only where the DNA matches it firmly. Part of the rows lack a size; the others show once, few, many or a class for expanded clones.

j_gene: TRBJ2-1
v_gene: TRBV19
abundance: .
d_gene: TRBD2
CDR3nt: TGTGCCAGTAGCCTTTTTGTCGGGGGAGCGGGAGGAAATGAGCAGTTCTTC
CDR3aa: CASSLFVGGAGGNEQFF

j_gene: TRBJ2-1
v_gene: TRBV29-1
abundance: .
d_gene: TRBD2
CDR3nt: TGCAGCGTTGCCGGCCAACTAGCGGCCCTCCTCTCCTACAATGAGCAGTTCTTC
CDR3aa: CSVAGQLAALLSYNEQFF

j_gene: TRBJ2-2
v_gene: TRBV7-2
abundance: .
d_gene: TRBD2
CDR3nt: TGTGCCAGCAGCTTGGGGCCAGGCGGGAGGGCATCCGGGGAGCTGTTTTTT
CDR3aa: CASSLGPGGRASGELFF

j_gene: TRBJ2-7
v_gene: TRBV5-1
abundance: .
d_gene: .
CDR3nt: TGCGCCAGCAGCTTTGGGAGCTCCTACGAGCAGTACTTC
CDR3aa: CASSFGSSYEQYF

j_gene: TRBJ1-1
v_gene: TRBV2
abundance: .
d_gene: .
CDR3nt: TGTGCCAGCAGTTCCCAGAAGTATTCTGAAGCTTTCTTT
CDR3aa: CASSSQKYSEAFF

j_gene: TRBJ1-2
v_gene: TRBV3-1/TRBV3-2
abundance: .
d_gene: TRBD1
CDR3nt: TGTGCCAGCAGCAGGACAGGGGGCTCGGGCTATGGCTACACCTTC
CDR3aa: CASSRTGGSGYGYTF

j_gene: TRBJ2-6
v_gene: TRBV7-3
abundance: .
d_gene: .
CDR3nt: TGTGCCAGCAGCTCCCAGGGTCCTGGGGCCAACGTCCTGACTTTC
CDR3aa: CASSSQGPGANVLTF

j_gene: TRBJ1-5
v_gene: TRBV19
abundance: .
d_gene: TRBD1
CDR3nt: TGTGCCAGTAGTACAGGGGGCGGTCAGCCCCAGCATTTT
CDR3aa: CASSTGGGQPQHF

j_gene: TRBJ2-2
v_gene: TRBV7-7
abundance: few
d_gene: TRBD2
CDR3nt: TGTGCCAGCAGTTATACTAGCGGGAGACAGTCCGGGGAGCTGTTTTTT
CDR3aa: CASSYTSGRQSGELFF

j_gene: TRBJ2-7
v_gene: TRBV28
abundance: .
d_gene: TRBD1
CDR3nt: TGTGCCAGCGGAATTTGGGGGACAGGGAAGCAAGGAGAGCAGTACTTC
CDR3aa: CASGIWGTGKQGEQYF

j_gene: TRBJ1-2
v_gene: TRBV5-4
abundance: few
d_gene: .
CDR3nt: TGTGCCAGCAGCTCCCTAAGTGGCTACACCTTC
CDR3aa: CASSSLSGYTF

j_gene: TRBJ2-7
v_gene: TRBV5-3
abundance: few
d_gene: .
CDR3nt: TGTGCCAGAAGCCCTGGCCCTCCCGAGCAGTACTTC
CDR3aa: CARSPGPPEQYF

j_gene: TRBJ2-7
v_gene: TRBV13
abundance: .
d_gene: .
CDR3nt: TGTGCCAGCAGCCAAGGAGCTTACGAGCAGTACTTC
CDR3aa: CASSQGAYEQYF

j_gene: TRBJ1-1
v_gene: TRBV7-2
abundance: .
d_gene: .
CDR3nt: TGTGCCAGCAGCTTAGGTCAATCCACTGAAGCTTTCTTT
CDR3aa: CASSLGQSTEAFF

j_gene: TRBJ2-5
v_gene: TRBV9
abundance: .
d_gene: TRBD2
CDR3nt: TGTGCCAGCAGCGTAGTCGGGGGGACTTTGGAGACCCAGTACTTC
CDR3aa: CASSVVGGTLETQYF

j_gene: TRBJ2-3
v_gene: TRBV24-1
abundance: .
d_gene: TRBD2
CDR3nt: TGTGCCACCAGTGACCCGGGACTAGCGGGCGGTGGTACGCAGTATTTT
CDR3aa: CATSDPGLAGGGTQYF

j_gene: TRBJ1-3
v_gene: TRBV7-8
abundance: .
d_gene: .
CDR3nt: TGTGCCAGCAGCCCCCAGAGCCTGCCTAGGGGAAACACCATATATTTT
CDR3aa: CASSPQSLPRGNTIYF

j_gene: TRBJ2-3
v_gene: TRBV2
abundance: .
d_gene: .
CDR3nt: TGTGCCAGCCGTTCTGGGGGACTCAGCACAGATACGCAGTATTTT
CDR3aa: CASRSGGLSTDTQYF

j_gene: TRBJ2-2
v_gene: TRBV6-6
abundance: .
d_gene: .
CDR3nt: TGTGCCAGCAGTTCCGTCTCCGGGGAGCTGTTTTTT
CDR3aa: CASSSVSGELFF

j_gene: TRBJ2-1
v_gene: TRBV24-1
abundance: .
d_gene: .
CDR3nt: TGTGCCACCAGTGGTGCGGAAACTCCAAAGAATGAGCAGTTCTTC
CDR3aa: CATSGAETPKNEQFF

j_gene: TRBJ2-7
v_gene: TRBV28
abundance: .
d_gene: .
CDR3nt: TGTGCCAGCAGGAGACTCGGCGGTATGTACTACGAGCAGTACTTC
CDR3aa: CASRRLGGMYYEQYF

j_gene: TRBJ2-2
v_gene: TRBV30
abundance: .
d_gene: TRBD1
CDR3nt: TGTGCCTGGAGTGTGGGGGTGACAGGGTTCACCGGGGAGCTGTTTTTT
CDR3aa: CAWSVGVTGFTGELFF

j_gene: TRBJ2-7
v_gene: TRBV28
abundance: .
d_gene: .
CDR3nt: TGTGCCAGTTCCTTAGGAGGCCGGACGCATGACTTC
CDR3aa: CASSLGGRTHDF

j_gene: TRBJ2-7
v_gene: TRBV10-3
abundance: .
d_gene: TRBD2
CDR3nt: TGTGCCATCAGTACGACTAGCGGGAATTATCACCCTCCGTACTTC
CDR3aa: CAISTTSGNYHPPYF

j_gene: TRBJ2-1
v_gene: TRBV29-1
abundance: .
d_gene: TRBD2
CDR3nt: TGCAGCGTTTCCCTGCTACTAGCGGGAGGATACAATGAGCAGTTCTTC
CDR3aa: CSVSLLLAGGYNEQFF

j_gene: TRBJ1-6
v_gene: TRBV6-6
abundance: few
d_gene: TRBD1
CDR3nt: TGTGCCAGCAGTCAGGGACAGCATAATTCACCCCTCCACTTT
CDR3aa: CASSQGQHNSPLHF

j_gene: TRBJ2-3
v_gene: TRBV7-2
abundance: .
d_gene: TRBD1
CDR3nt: TGTGCCAGCAGCTGGACAGGGGGCGGAGATACGCAGTATTTT
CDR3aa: CASSWTGGGDTQYF

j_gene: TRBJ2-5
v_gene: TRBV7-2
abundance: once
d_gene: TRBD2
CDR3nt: TGTGCCAGCACCTTCAGCGGGAGTATAGAGACCCAGTACTTC
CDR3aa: CASTFSGSIETQYF

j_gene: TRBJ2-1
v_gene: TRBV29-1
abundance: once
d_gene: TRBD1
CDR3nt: TGCAGCGTTGTAAGGGACAGGGGTTCGGATGAGCAGTTCTTC
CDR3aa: CSVVRDRGSDEQFF

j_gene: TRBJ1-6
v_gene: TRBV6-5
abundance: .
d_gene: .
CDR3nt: TGTGCCAGCAGTCTAACGCTTAAAGAATCACCCCTCCACTTT
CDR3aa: CASSLTLKESPLHF

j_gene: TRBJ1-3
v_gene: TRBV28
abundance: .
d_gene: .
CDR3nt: TGTGCCAGCAGACCTGGACAGAGAAACACCATATATTTT
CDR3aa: CASRPGQRNTIYF

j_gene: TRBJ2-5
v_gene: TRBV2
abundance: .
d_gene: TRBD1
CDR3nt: TGTGCCAGCAGTGAACAGGGGGCACAGACCCAGTACTTC
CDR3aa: CASSEQGAQTQYF

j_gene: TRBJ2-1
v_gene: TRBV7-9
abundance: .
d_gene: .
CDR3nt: TGTGCCAGCAGCCTTAACAATGAGCAGTTCTTC
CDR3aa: CASSLNNEQFF

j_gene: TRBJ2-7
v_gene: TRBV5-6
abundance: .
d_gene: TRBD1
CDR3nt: TGTGCCAGCAGCTTCACAGGGGGAGGCGAGCAGTACTTC
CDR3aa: CASSFTGGGEQYF

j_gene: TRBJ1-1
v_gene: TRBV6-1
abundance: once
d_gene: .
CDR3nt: TGTGCCAGCAGCCTGACCGGGAGAAACACTGAAGCTTTCTTT
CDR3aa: CASSLTGRNTEAFF

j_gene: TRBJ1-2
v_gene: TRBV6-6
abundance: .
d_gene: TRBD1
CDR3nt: TGTGCCAGCAGTTACGACAGGGGGCGGAAGGGCTACACCTTC
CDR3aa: CASSYDRGRKGYTF

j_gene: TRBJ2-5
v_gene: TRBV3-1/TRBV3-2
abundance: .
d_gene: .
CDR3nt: TGTGCCAGCAGCCAAGATACTGAGACCCAGTACTTC
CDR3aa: CASSQDTETQYF

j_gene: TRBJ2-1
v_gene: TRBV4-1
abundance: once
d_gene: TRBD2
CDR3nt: TGCGCCAGCAGCCGACTAGCCCAAAGTAATGAGCAGTTCTTC
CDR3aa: CASSRLAQSNEQFF

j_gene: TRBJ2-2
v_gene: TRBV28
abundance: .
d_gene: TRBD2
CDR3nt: TGTGCCAGCCGCGGGAGTGGGAGAGGCGGGGAGCTGTTTTTT
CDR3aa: CASRGSGRGGELFF

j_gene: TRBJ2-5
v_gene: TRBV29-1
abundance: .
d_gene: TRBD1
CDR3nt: TGCAGCGTGGCCGCCACAGGGGGCCAAGAGACCCAGTACTTC
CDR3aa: CSVAATGGQETQYF

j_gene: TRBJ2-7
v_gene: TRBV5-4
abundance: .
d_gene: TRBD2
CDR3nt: TGTGCCAGCAGCACTTGGACTAGCGGGGTCTCCTACGAGCAGTACTTC
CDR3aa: CASSTWTSGVSYEQYF

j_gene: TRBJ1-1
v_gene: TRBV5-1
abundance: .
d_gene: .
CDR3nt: TGCGCCACCGGACCGGGACTAAACACTGAAGCTTTCTTT
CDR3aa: CATGPGLNTEAFF

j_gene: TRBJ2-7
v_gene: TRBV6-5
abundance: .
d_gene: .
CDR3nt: TGTGCCAGCAGTTACTGGGGCCACGAGCAGTACTTC
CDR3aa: CASSYWGHEQYF

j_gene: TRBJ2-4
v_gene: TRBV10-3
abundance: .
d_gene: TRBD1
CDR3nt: TGTGCCATTAGCCAGGGGGCAGAAAAAAACATTCAGTACTTC
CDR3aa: CAISQGAEKNIQYF

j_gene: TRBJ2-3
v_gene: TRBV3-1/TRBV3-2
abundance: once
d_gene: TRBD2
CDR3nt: TGTGCCAGCAGCCCCAGCTCAGCGGGAGGACCAGATACGCAGTATTTT
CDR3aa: CASSPSSAGGPDTQYF

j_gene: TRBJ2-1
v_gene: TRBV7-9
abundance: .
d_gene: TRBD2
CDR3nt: TGTGCCAGCAGCTTACTGACTAGCGGGATAGGCAATGAGCAGTTCTTC
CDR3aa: CASSLLTSGIGNEQFF